This T cell receptor beta chain was observed in a study of cytomegalovirus exposure and HLA in healthy donors. Use of 60 Vbeta and 13 Jbeta primers characterized the PCR. Libraries were prepared by immunoSEQ multiplex PCR; TCRdb keeps only in-frame clonotypes and omits some of them. The table shows roughly 150,000 clones, with roughly 9.8% occurring only once. Findings and caveats of the study: DRB1 showed the most TCR associations and HLA-C the fewest in a later analysis, as rates varied by HLA locus.

Germline V gene data show CDR1 as SGHDT and CDR2 as YYEEEE. V was shortened by 0 bases and J by 2 bases, with 11 bases between the two germline ends. This CDR3 has 15 residues. This clone showed up just a few times. Antigen specificity is unknown. This TCR derives from a man aged 45-65 years in good health and CMV-seronegative. Material: PBMCs. The gene calls are TRBV5-6 and TRBJ2-5; TRBD2 might be the D (6 bases). The CDR3 is CASSLVGGFQETQYF. The CDR3 nucleotides read TGTGCCAGCAGCTTGGTGGGGGGTTTTCAAGAGACCCAGTACTTC.